A selection of T cell receptor beta chains follows, all from one sample in a study of blood T cell repertoires in COVID-19. Method: immunoSEQ multiplex PCR; TCRdb's copy keeps in-frame clones and lacks some. The table lists 200,000 to 300,000 clones, roughly 88% of them singletons. The sample taken for sequencing was PBMCs or T cells enriched from blood (not recorded which). The source is a middle-aged woman with acute COVID-19. Each CDR3 is given with its conserved first and last residue. The D gene is left open where the match is weak. Size is stated for part of the rows, as once, few or many counts, or as a class when the clone is expanded.

NA	TRBV5-6	NA	TRBJ1-2	CASSLETGGPYGYTF	TGTGCCAGCAGCTTGGAGACAGGTGGTCCCTATGGCTACACCTTC
NA	TRBV18	NA	TRBJ1-1	CASSPPILASGNTEAFF	TGTGCCAGCTCACCACCGATTCTTGCTTCGGGGAACACTGAAGCTTTCTTT
once	TRBV27	NA	TRBJ2-2	CASSPSGSRNTGELFF	TGTGCCAGCAGCCCGTCCGGCTCTAGGAACACCGGGGAGCTGTTTTTT
NA	TRBV11-2	TRBD2	TRBJ2-6	CASSFAGANSGANVLTF	TGTGCCAGCAGCTTTGCGGGAGCCAACTCTGGGGCCAACGTCCTGACTTTC
NA	TRBV10-1	NA	TRBJ2-1	CARFSMNTGLGDDDEQFF	TGCGCCCGATTCTCCATGAATACAGGGCTCGGGGATGACGATGAGCAGTTCTTC
NA	TRBV27	TRBD2	TRBJ2-1	CASTSSGSHNEQFF	TGTGCCAGCACTTCTAGCGGGAGCCACAATGAGCAGTTCTTC
NA	TRBV15	NA	TRBJ1-1	CATSRDRDTEAFF	TGTGCCACCAGCAGAGATCGGGATACTGAAGCTTTCTTT
NA	TRBV19	NA	TRBJ1-4	CASMSGSGGEKLFF	TGTGCCAGTATGTCCGGATCCGGGGGTGAAAAACTGTTTTTT
NA	TRBV10-3	NA	TRBJ1-3	CAISESTSSGNTIYF	TGTGCCATCAGTGAGTCAACGAGCTCTGGAAACACCATATATTTT
few	TRBV5-1	TRBD2	TRBJ2-1	CASTFISGSNNEQFF	TGCGCCAGCACGTTTATAAGCGGGAGCAACAATGAGCAGTTCTTC
NA	TRBV7-9	TRBD1	TRBJ1-2	CASSSGQGWGYGYTF	TGTGCCAGCAGCTCGGGACAGGGGTGGGGCTATGGCTACACCTTC
NA	TRBV7-9	TRBD1	TRBJ1-1	CASSVDRGVGTEAFF	TGTGCCAGCAGCGTGGACAGGGGGGTAGGGACTGAAGCTTTCTTT
NA	TRBV5-1	NA	TRBJ1-3	CASSPPLGVGNTIYF	TGCGCCAGCAGCCCCCCCTTAGGGGTCGGAAACACCATATATTTT
NA	TRBV24-1	TRBD1	TRBJ1-5	CATSAGTGGMPQHF	TGTGCCACCAGTGCGGGGACAGGGGGCATGCCCCAGCATTTT
NA	TRBV14	NA	TRBJ1-3	CASSDKSLGNTIYF	TGTGCCAGTTCCGACAAATCTCTGGGAAACACCATATATTTT
NA	TRBV25-1	NA	TRBJ2-3	CASSEYTGFSTDTQYF	TGTGCCAGCAGTGAATATACAGGGTTTAGCACAGATACGCAGTATTTT
once	TRBV5-1	NA	TRBJ2-5	CASSPFTSQETQYF	TGCGCCAGCAGCCCCTTCACTAGCCAAGAGACCCAGTACTTC
NA	TRBV9	TRBD2	TRBJ2-1	CASSVAPGTSGYNEQFF	TGTGCCAGCAGCGTAGCCCCTGGGACTAGCGGGTACAATGAGCAGTTCTTC
NA	TRBV11-3	NA	TRBJ1-1	CASSLTGLNTEAFF	TGTGCCAGCAGCTTAACAGGCCTGAACACTGAAGCTTTCTTT
NA	TRBV30	TRBD1	TRBJ1-1	CAQDRPNTEAFF	TGTGCCCAGGACAGGCCGAACACTGAAGCTTTCTTT
once	TRBV6-5	NA	TRBJ1-5	CASWHGNQPQHF	TGTGCCAGCTGGCATGGCAATCAGCCCCAGCATTTT
NA	TRBV5-1	NA	TRBJ2-3	CASSLRRVITDTQYF	TGCGCCAGCAGCTTAAGGAGGGTAATAACAGATACGCAGTATTTT
NA	TRBV4-1	TRBD1	TRBJ2-2	CASTPRQGSDTGELFF	TGCGCCAGCACTCCTCGACAGGGATCAGACACCGGGGAGCTGTTTTTT
NA	TRBV5-1	TRBD1	TRBJ1-2	CASSLTGGVYGYTF	TGCGCCAGCAGCTTAACAGGGGGCGTATATGGCTACACCTTC
NA	TRBV29-1	TRBD2	TRBJ2-6	CSVRGLAGGDSGANVLTF	TGCAGCGTCCGTGGACTAGCGGGAGGCGACTCTGGGGCCAACGTCCTGACTTTC
NA	TRBV29-1	NA	TRBJ1-1	CSASGHLNTEAFF	TGCAGCGCCTCGGGACACCTGAACACTGAAGCTTTCTTT
NA	TRBV29-1	NA	TRBJ2-5	CSVEALGQPGETQYF	TGCAGCGTTGAAGCTTTGGGCCAGCCCGGAGAGACCCAGTACTTC
NA	TRBV5-1	NA	TRBJ1-2	CASSLSAPSGYTF	TGCGCCAGCAGCTTGTCAGCCCCTAGTGGCTACACCTTC
few	TRBV18	TRBD1	TRBJ1-3	CASSAGTGTDDF	TGTGCCAGCTCAGCCGGGACAGGGACCGACGATTTT
NA	TRBV28	NA	TRBJ1-2	CASSLRSVFYGYTF	TGTGCCAGCAGTTTGAGGTCAGTCTTCTATGGCTACACCTTC
NA	TRBV3-1/TRBV3-2	TRBD1	TRBJ2-7	CASSQKTGPYEQYF	TGTGCCAGCAGCCAAAAGACAGGGCCCTACGAGCAGTACTTC
NA	TRBV24-1	TRBD1	TRBJ2-5	CATSDSGTGVVETQYF	TGTGCCACCAGTGATTCCGGGACAGGGGTAGTGGAGACCCAGTACTTC
NA	TRBV5-4	NA	TRBJ2-1	CASSLDQSNEQFF	TGTGCCAGCAGCTTGGACCAGTCCAATGAGCAGTTCTTC
once	TRBV19	NA	TRBJ2-3	CASSSQDTPEYF	TGTGCCAGTAGTAGCCAGGACACACCGGAGTATTTT
NA	TRBV24-1	NA	TRBJ2-5	CATGSEGEGAEETQYF	TGTGCCACCGGGTCGGAGGGTGAGGGGGCAGAAGAGACCCAGTACTTC
NA	TRBV14	NA	TRBJ1-1	CASSQEHENTEAFF	TGTGCCAGCAGCCAAGAACACGAGAACACTGAAGCTTTCTTT
NA	TRBV3-1/TRBV3-2	NA	TRBJ1-5	CASSLQQEQPQHF	TGTGCCAGCAGTCTACAGCAGGAACAGCCCCAGCATTTT
NA	TRBV5-1	NA	TRBJ2-2	CASSHGEANTGELFF	TGCGCCAGCAGCCACGGAGAAGCGAACACCGGGGAGCTGTTTTTT
once	TRBV29-1	NA	TRBJ2-3	CSSNTDTQYF	TGCAGCTCAAACACAGATACGCAGTATTTT
NA	TRBV6-5	NA	TRBJ2-1	CASRTGRSYNEQFF	TGTGCCAGCAGGACGGGGAGGTCCTACAATGAGCAGTTCTTC
NA	TRBV12-3/TRBV12-4	NA	TRBJ1-5	CASRTTNQPQHF	TGTGCCAGCAGGACAACTAATCAGCCCCAGCATTTT
NA	TRBV2	TRBD1	TRBJ1-6	CASSARQGGLGSPLHF	TGTGCCAGCAGTGCAAGACAGGGGGGGCTGGGTTCACCCCTCCACTTT
once	TRBV7-8	NA	TRBJ2-6	CASSPRVLSGANVLTF	TGTGCCAGCAGCCCACGGGTCCTCTCTGGGGCCAACGTCCTGACTTTC
NA	TRBV2	TRBD1	TRBJ1-2	CASTGDRGIYGYTF	TGTGCCAGCACGGGGGACAGGGGAATTTATGGCTACACCTTC
once	TRBV6-5	TRBD2	TRBJ2-7	CASSYSGLGSYEQYF	TGTGCCAGCAGTTACTCGGGACTAGGTTCCTACGAGCAGTACTTC
once	TRBV5-1	NA	TRBJ1-1	CASSLGLVNTEAFF	TGCGCCAGCAGCTTGGGACTGGTGAACACTGAAGCTTTCTTT